This T cell receptor (beta chain) derives from a study of OX40 agonist ivuxolimab in advanced cancers. Across the study: The study gave patients intravenous ivuxolimab at 0.01 to 10 mg/kg every 2 weeks.

Sequencing was performed with immunoSEQ multiplex PCR; in TCRdb, only in-frame clones are kept and a portion is missing. The top ten clones hold around an eighth of a sample with about 66,000 clones, roughly nine tenths of them seen once. V was clipped by 0 bases and J by 0 bases; unmatched bases: 5. CDR1 is ENHRY and CDR2 is SYGVKD in the germline V gene. The length of the CDR3 is 17 residues. The origin of this receptor is an adult with an advanced solid tumor such as melanoma, head and neck, liver or kidney cancer. Sequencing was performed on CD4+ or CD8+ T cells sorted from blood, taken in a trial of the OX40 agonist ivuxolimab. V gene TRBV10-3 combines with J gene TRBJ2-1, with TRBD1 identical over 7 bases. This chain's CDR3 is CAISESLQGSSYNEQFF. The CDR3 region has the DNA TGTGCCATCAGTGAGTCCTTACAGGGGAGCTCCTACAATGAGCAGTTCTTC.